This passage covers 10 T cell receptor beta chains from one sample sequenced in a study of blood T cell repertoires in COVID-19. This table comes from immunoSEQ multiplex PCR, and its TCRdb copy is limited to in-frame clones, with some not included. This repertoire shows fewer than 250,000 clones, roughly nine tenths found once; its top ten account for about 2%. The sample was peripheral blood. These receptor sequences come from a woman aged 45-65 years with acute or convalescent COVID-19.

DNA for the CDR3: TGTGCCAGCAGTTATCGGTCGGGACTGAGGCCCTACAATGAGCAGTTCTTC. It translates to CASSYRSGLRPYNEQFF. The chain joins TRBV6-7 to TRBJ2-1; D is possibly TRBD2 (6 bases). TRBV6-7 is annotated as an ORF whose role is uncertain. V was clipped by 3 bases and J by 2 bases, with 17 bases between them. This CDR3 is 17 amino acids long.

The chain carries TRBV5-1 and TRBJ2-2; 7 bases are a match to TRBD1. CDR1 and CDR2 (germline): SGHRS, YFSETQ. The CDR3 totals 14 residues. With 4 bases clipped from V and 6 bases from J, the junction kept 6 bases outside the gene matches. CDR3 nucleotide sequence: TGCGCCAGCAGCGCCCGACAGGGCTCCGGGGAGCTGTTTTTT. This sequence encodes CASSARQGSGELFF.

This CDR3 is CATLRQGSQPQHF. As DNA, the CDR3 is TGTGCCACCTTGCGACAGGGTAGTCAGCCCCAGCATTTT. The genes are TRBV6-5 and TRBJ1-5; the match to TRBD1 covers 7 bases. CDR3 length: 13 amino acids. Germline V gives CDR1 MNHEY, CDR2 SVGAGI. With 10 bases clipped from V and 6 bases from J, the junction kept 9 bases outside the gene matches.

The chain employs TRBV10-3 and TRBJ2-1; 8 positions match TRBD2. Losses at the gene ends were 7 bases for V and 3 bases for J; bases not matched to a gene: 5. In germline, CDR1 is ENHRY, CDR2 SYGVKD. The CDR3 length is 14 residues. The CDR3 DNA sequence: TGTGCCATCAAGGGCGGGGGGCTCTACAATGAGCAGTTCTTC. This encodes CAIKGGGLYNEQFF.

This chain uses TRBV6-5 with TRBJ2-5; the match to TRBD2 covers 12 bases. The germline CDR1 and CDR2 sequences are MNHEY and SVGAGI. After removal of 6 bases from V and 5 bases from J, the junction contained 7 bases not matched to a gene. There are 15 residues in the CDR3. CDR3 region: CASRRALAGGETQYF. The CDR3 coding sequence is TGTGCCAGCAGAAGGGCGCTAGCGGGGGGGGAGACCCAGTACTTC.

The genes are TRBV2 and TRBJ2-7, with 7 bases identical to TRBD1. V shed 5 bases and J 5 bases; nucleotides not matched to a gene: 3. CDR3 length equals 12 residues. Germline values: CDR1 SNHLY, CDR2 FYNNEI. The CDR3 is CASSLQGNEQYF. The CDR3 nucleotides are TGTGCCAGCAGTCTACAGGGGAACGAGCAGTACTTC.

This clone was picked up one time. J is TRBJ2-7 and V is TRBV18, with D unresolved. The CDR3 extends over 13 amino acids. In germline, CDR1 is KGHSH, CDR2 LQKENI. Trimming pared 3 bases from V and 6 bases from J, leaving 12 bases between. CDR3 coding DNA: TGTGCCAGCTCACCGCCGATGTCGAGCGAGCAGTACTTC. It codes for CASSPPMSSEQYF.

This clone was picked up one time. The V gene is TRBV6-6, the J gene TRBJ2-5; no reliable D call. This CDR3 spans 14 amino acids. V was trimmed by 2 bases and J by 1 base, leaving 8 bases between them. From germline, CDR1 is MNHNY and CDR2 SVGAGI (reference sequence). The CDR3 here is CASSYPTLQETQYF. The CDR3 DNA sequence: TGTGCCAGCAGTTACCCTACCCTCCAAGAGACCCAGTACTTC.

The rearrangement links TRBV5-1 to TRBJ1-1; D not resolved. The V and J ends lost 0 bases and 0 bases respectively, with 9 bases between them. Germline V CDR1 and CDR2: SGHRS, YFSETQ. The CDR3 is 15 amino acids. CDR3 nucleotide sequence: TGCGCCAGCAGCTTGGCCCCCGGAGTGAACACTGAAGCTTTCTTT. Translating gives CASSLAPGVNTEAFF.

The V call is TRBV4-3, the J call TRBJ2-1; D unclear. The CDR3 contains 15 residues. CDR1 LGHNA and CDR2 YSLEER come from the germline V gene. Deletions cut 0 bases from V and 4 bases from J, with 10 bases between. In DNA form, the CDR3 reads TGCGCCAGCAGCCAAGATATACTCCGATACAATGAGCAGTTCTTC. This translates into CASSQDILRYNEQFF.